A single sample gave rise to the 9 T cell receptor beta chains below, sequenced in a study of blood T cell repertoires in COVID-19. The method was immunoSEQ multiplex PCR; TCRdb's version includes in-frame clones alone and lacks a portion of them. The sample has about 210,000 clones, around 83% seen once. The sequencing sample was made of peripheral blood. The source is a woman in her forties or fifties with acute or convalescent COVID-19.

Turning to this clone: A junction boundary mismatches the germline segment, possibly from a read error. CDR3 in amino acids: CASSRTGSKDTQYF. CDR3 DNA: TGCGCCAGCAGCAGGACAGGGAGCAAAGATACGCAGTATTTT. The rearrangement joins TRBV5-1 to TRBJ2-3, with 8 nucleotides matching TRBD1. There are 14 residues in the CDR3. CDR1 is SGHRS and CDR2 is YFSETQ in the germline V gene.

This chain joins TRBV27 and TRBJ2-3; D remains ambiguous. CDR1 is MNHEY, CDR2 SMNVEV, per germline (reference sequence). The ends were cut back, 7 bases at V and 5 bases at J, with 19 bases in the middle. This CDR3 has 15 residues. The CDR3 region has the DNA TGTGCCAGCACCCCCAAGGCCGGGTTCCAAGATACGCAGTATTTT. Protein sequence: CASTPKAGFQDTQYF.

This chain uses TRBV27 with TRBJ2-7; D not certain. The germline V gene encodes CDR1 MNHEY and CDR2 SMNVEV (reference sequence). The CDR3 covers 12 residues. V lost 3 bases and J lost 7, with 10 bases in between. CDR3 nucleotides: TGTGCCAGCAGTTTCCAAGCCGGGGAGCAGTACTTC. Amino acid sequence: CASSFQAGEQYF.

The rearrangement uses TRBV7-3 and TRBJ2-1; TRBD1 agrees at 8 bases. Germline loops: CDR1 SGHTA, CDR2 FQGTGA. Trimming cost V 3 bases and J 8 bases; bases outside gene matches: 3. This CDR3 has 13 amino acids. The CDR3 loop reads CASSLSQGDEQFF. For the CDR3, the DNA is TGTGCCAGCAGCTTGTCACAGGGGGATGAGCAGTTCTTC.

In its sample, this clone was seen a few times. The rearrangement links TRBV5-1 to TRBJ2-1, with 13 positions matching TRBD2. V was pared by 0 bases and J by 9 bases, with 3 bases of the junction left unmatched. The CDR3 is 15 amino acids. Per the germline V gene, CDR1 is SGHRS and CDR2 is YFSETQ. CDR3 loop: CASSLEGLAGPEQFF. The CDR3 DNA reads TGCGCCAGCAGCTTGGAGGGACTAGCGGGACCTGAGCAGTTCTTC. Based on the CDR3 plus reference TRBV5-1 and TRBJ2-1, the full variable domain is KAGVTQTPRYLIKTRGQQVTLSCSPISGHRSVSWYQQTPGQGLQFLFEYFSETQRNKGNFPGRFSGRQFSNSRSEMNVSTLELGDSALYLCASSLEGLAGPEQFFGPGTRLTVL.

The V call is TRBV6-5, the J call TRBJ2-1; a possible D gene is TRBD2 (5 bases). The length of the CDR3 is 13 residues. Germline loops: CDR1 MNHEY, CDR2 SVGAGI. Deletions cut 7 bases from V and 8 bases from J, with 15 bases between. CDR3 sequence: CASTSGGWDEQFF. CDR3 bases: TGTGCCAGCACCTCAGGAGGTTGGGATGAGCAGTTCTTC.

The chain has TRBV11-2 and TRBJ2-1, with D maybe TRBD2 (6 bases). The CDR3 contains 13 residues. The germline V and J ends were trimmed by 0 bases and 7 bases, with 7 bases remaining between them. Looked up from germline, CDR1 is SGHAT and CDR2 is FQNNGV. CDR3 protein: CASSLELANEQFF. The DNA for the CDR3 is TGTGCCAGCAGCTTAGAACTAGCAAATGAGCAGTTCTTC.

The gene calls are TRBV25-1 and TRBJ1-3; D gene ambiguous. Germline CDR1 MGHDK, CDR2 SYGVNS. The CDR3 runs to 16 residues. The V end was cut by 6 bases, the J end by 0 bases, with 15 bases between. The CDR3 bases are TGTGCCAGCAGGAGGGAGGGCGGCGGCTCTGGAAACACCATATATTTT. It encodes CASRREGGGSGNTIYF.

V usage is TRBV29-1 and J usage is TRBJ1-1; a weak D match, TRBD1 (5 bases). Germline loops: CDR1 SQVTM, CDR2 ANQGSEA. Trimming cost V 1 base and J 11 bases, with 8 bases left between them. The CDR3 runs 10 residues. The CDR3 coding sequence is TGCAGCGTTGAAGGGGGCATGGCTTTCTTT. Residues: CSVEGGMAFF.